This passage covers 8 T cell receptor beta chains from one sample sequenced in a study of human T cells and chemical hapten exposure. Time point meaning: pre-sensitization, week 0. Treatment described: therapeutic diphenylcyclopropenone sensitization with weekly scalp DPC. TCRdb used MiXCR to reprocess the RACE reads, holding one entry per CDR3 protein. This table holds about 80,000 distinct CDR3 sequences, 11% to 15% found once. This specimen was whole blood, taken in connection with sensitization to the hapten diphenylcyclopropenone (DPC). The receptors derive from a woman aged 45-65 years with alopecia areata. Some clones in this sample may be carry-over from other donors' samples.

This rearrangement joins TRBV28 to TRBJ2-7; D is undetermined. Germline V gene lookup returns CDR1 MDHEN and CDR2 SYDVKM. The CDR3 contains 13 residues. V gave up 3 bases and J gave up 5 bases, with 11 bases separating them. The CDR3 region is CASSFVLGNEQYF. DNA for the CDR3: TGTGCCAGCAGTTTTGTGCTGGGGAACGAGCAGTACTTC.

The chain carries TRBV28 and TRBJ2-5, with 7 bases that match TRBD2. J lost 11 bases, V lost 2 bases, and 11 bases had no gene match. The CDR3 length is 14 residues. Germline CDR1 and CDR2: MDHEN and SYDVKM. CDR3 bases: TGTGCCAGCAGTTTAATCCCGACCGGACTAGATCAGTACTTC. It codes for CASSLIPTGLDQYF.

This clonotype has only a few counts. V usage is TRBV2 and J usage is TRBJ2-1; no clear D gene. Germline V gene data show CDR1 as SNHLY and CDR2 as FYNNEI. The ends were cut back, 6 bases at V and 0 bases at J, with 12 bases in the middle. The CDR3 runs 15 residues. The CDR3 DNA sequence: TGTGCCAGCAGACCTCAAAGGAGCTCCTACAATGAGCAGTTCTTC. Amino acids: CASRPQRSSYNEQFF.

The chain links TRBV20-1 to TRBJ1-1, with D possibly matching TRBD1 (6 bases). Germline CDR1 and CDR2: DFQATT and SNEGSKA (reference sequence). The CDR3 totals 15 residues. The V end lost 8 bases, the J end lost 0 bases, and 19 bases lay between the germline ends. In DNA form, the CDR3 reads TGCAGTCAAATTCAGACAGGCCGAATGAACACTGAAGCTTTCTTT. It yields the protein CSQIQTGRMNTEAFF.

The chain has TRBV12-3 or TRBV12-4 and TRBJ2-6, with D perhaps TRBD2 (6 bases). The germline V and J ends were trimmed by 8 bases and 3 bases, with 8 bases remaining between them. The CDR3 length is 13 residues. Written as DNA, the CDR3 is TGTGCCAGCGGGACTTATGGGGCCAACGTCCTGACTTTC. It is translated as CASGTYGANVLTF.

This clonotype has only a few counts. The CDR3 protein is CASSLPGTPYNEQFF. The CDR3 nucleotides are TGTGCCAGTAGTCTTCCAGGGACCCCCTACAATGAGCAGTTCTTC. The J gene is TRBJ2-1, the V gene TRBV19, with D perhaps assigned TRBD1 or TRBD2 (5 bases each). Germline V gene lookup returns CDR1 LNHDA and CDR2 SQIVND (reference sequence). This CDR3 is built from 15 residues. The V gene lost 5 bases and the J gene lost 2 bases, with 13 bases spanning the gap.

This chain uses TRBV10-1 with TRBJ2-7; D is unclear. V lost 0 bases and J 7 bases, leaving 7 bases between the germline ends. This CDR3 is built from 12 residues. Germline V gene sequence: CDR1 WNHNN, CDR2 SYGVQD (reference sequence). Written as DNA, the CDR3 is TGCGCCAGCAGTGAGTCTTACGGAGAGCAGTACTTC. Encoded protein: CASSESYGEQYF.

This rearrangement joins TRBV3-1 to TRBJ2-7; 12 bases line up with TRBD2. There are 15 residues in the CDR3. Trimming removed 4 bases from V and 7 bases from J; junction bases left unmatched: 8. Germline loops: CDR1 LGHDT, CDR2 YNNKEL (reference sequence). In DNA form, the CDR3 reads TGTGCCAGCAGCCCCGTACTAGCGGGAGGCGGGGAGCAGTACTTC. Its translation is CASSPVLAGGGEQYF.